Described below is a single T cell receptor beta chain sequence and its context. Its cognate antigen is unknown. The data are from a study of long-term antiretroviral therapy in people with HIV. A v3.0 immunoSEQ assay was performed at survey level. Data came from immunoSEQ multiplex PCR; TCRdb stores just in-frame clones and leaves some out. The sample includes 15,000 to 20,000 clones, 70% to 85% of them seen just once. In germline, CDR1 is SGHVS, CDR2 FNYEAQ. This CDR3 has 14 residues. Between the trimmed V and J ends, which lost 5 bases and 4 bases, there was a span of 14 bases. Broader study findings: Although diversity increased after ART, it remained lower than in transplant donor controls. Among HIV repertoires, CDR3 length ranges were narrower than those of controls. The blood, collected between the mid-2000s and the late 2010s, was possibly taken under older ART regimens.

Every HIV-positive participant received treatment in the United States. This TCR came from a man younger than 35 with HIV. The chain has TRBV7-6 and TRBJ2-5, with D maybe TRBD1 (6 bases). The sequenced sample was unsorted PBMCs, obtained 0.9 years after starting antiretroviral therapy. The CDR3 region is CASSGTGIPETQYF. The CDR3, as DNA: TGTGCCAGCAGCGGAACAGGGATCCCAGAGACCCAGTACTTC.